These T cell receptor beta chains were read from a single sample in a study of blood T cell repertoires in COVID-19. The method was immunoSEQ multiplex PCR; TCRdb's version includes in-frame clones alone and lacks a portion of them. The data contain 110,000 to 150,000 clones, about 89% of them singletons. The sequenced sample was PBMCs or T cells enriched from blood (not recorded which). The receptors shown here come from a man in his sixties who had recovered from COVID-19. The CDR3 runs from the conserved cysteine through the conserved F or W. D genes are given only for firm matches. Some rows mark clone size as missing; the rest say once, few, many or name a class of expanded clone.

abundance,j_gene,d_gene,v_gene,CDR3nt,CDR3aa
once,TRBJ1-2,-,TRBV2,TGTGCCAGCAGCGCCGTTGACAAACGAGGCTACACCTTC,CASSAVDKRGYTF
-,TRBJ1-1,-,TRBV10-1,TGCGCCAGCAGGCAGGGGTTGAGCACTGAAGCTTTCTTT,CASRQGLSTEAFF
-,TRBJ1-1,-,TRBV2,TGTGCCAGCAGTCGGGACACGAACACTGAAGCTTTCTTT,CASSRDTNTEAFF
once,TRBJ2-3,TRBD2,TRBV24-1,TGTGCCACCAGTGATTTCCTAGCGGGGTTAGATACGCAGTATTTT,CATSDFLAGLDTQYF
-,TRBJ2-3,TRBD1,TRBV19,TGTGCCAGTAGTGGACAGGGGGCGGGAGATACGCAGTATTTT,CASSGQGAGDTQYF
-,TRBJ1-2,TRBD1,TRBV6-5,TGTGCCAGCCAGGGGGGTTGGGGCTACACCTTC,CASQGGWGYTF
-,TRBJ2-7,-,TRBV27,TGTGCCAGCAGTAGGAGTCCCTACGAGCAGTACTTC,CASSRSPYEQYF
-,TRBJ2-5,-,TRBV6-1,TGTGCCAGCAGTGAAGCGGGAGAAGAGACCCAGTACTTC,CASSEAGEETQYF
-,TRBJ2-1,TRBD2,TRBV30,TGTGCCTGGCTTAGGAAGGCGGGAGGAAATGAGCAGTTCTTC,CAWLRKAGGNEQFF
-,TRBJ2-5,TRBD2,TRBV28,TGTGCCAGCACGTTAGCGGGGTTAGAGACCCAGTACTTC,CASTLAGLETQYF
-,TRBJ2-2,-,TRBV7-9,TGTGCCAGCAGCTTCACAGGCGGGGAGCTGTTTTTT,CASSFTGGELFF
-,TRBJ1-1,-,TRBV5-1,TGCGCCAGCAGCTCCGAGGTTGGAGGGAGTCTCACTGAAGCTTTCTTT,CASSSEVGGSLTEAFF
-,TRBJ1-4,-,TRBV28,TGTGCCAGCTGCATAGGGGGGGGGTTTAGGGAAAAACTGTTTTTT,CASCIGGGFREKLFF
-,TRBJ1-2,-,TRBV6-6,TGTGCCAGCAGTTACCCCCGGGGGGCGGACTATGGCTACACCTTC,CASSYPRGADYGYTF
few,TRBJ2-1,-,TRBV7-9,TGTGCCAGCAGCTTAGTCCCGGGACTGTGGACCCAGGACAATGAGCAGTTCTTC,CASSLVPGLWTQDNEQFF
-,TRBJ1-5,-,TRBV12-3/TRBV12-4,TGTGCCAGCAGTTTTATAGTCGGTCAGCCCCAGCATTTT,CASSFIVGQPQHF
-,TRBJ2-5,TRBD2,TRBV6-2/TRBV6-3,TGTGCCAGCAGTTATCTAGCGGGGCCTAACCAAGAGACCCAGTACTTC,CASSYLAGPNQETQYF
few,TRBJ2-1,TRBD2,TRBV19,TGTGCCAGTAGTATCCGACAGGGTGAGGTGACTAGCGGAACTAGGGATGAGCAGTTCTTC,CASSIRQGEVTSGTRDEQFF
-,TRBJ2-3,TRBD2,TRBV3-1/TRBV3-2,TGTGCCAGCAGCCGACCTAGCGGCCCTAGCACAGATACGCAGTATTTT,CASSRPSGPSTDTQYF
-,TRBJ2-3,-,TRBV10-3,TGTGCCATCAGTGGACAGGCTGTGGTAGCAGATACGCAGTATTTT,CAISGQAVVADTQYF
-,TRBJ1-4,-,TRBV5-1,TGCGCCAGCAGCTTCCTAAACCGGGACTTAGATGAAAAACTGTTTTTT,CASSFLNRDLDEKLFF
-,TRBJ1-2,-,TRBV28,TGTGCCAGCAGTACTTCAGTAGGGGGATCCTATGGCTACACCTTC,CASSTSVGGSYGYTF
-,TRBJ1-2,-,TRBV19,TGTGCCAGTAGTATGACGAGACAGCACTACACCTTC,CASSMTRQHYTF